This T cell receptor (beta chain) was retrieved from a study of OX40 agonist ivuxolimab in advanced cancers. Looking at the study overall: Eligibility rules accepted prior anti-PD-1, anti-PD-L1 or anti-CTLA-4 therapy, and around 40% had some. Partial responses were recorded for three patients, including one with hepatocellular carcinoma and two with cutaneous melanoma. Study-level findings and limits: Researchers report that CD8+ T cells had, on average, more expanded clones than CD4+.

Sequencing used immunoSEQ multiplex PCR; TCRdb keeps in-frame clones, though not all of them. Seen here are around 20,000 clones, around 82% observed once, and the top ten hold roughly 9.8%. This clone has a handful of counts. What it binds is unknown. The same CDR3 can be traced to other DNA sequences in this sample. Autoimmune disease history or systemic immunosuppression disqualified patients. V lost 3 bases and J lost 2, with 7 bases in between. Germline values: CDR1 LNHDA, CDR2 SQIVND (reference sequence). There are 13 residues in the CDR3. This material consisted of CD4+ or CD8+ T cells sorted from blood, taken in a trial of the OX40 agonist ivuxolimab. The gene calls are TRBV19 and TRBJ1-2, with D hard to call. This receptor was obtained from an adult with an advanced solid tumor such as melanoma, head and neck, liver or kidney cancer. CDR3 sequence: CASSIAGNYGYTF. The CDR3 DNA sequence: TGTGCCAGTAGTATCGCAGGAAACTATGGCTACACCTTC.